This T cell receptor beta chain comes out of a study of technical replicates of blood from several donors. This clone was recorded a few times. The germline V gene has CDR1 GTSNPN and CDR2 SVGIG (reference sequence). Germline trimming cut 1 base from V and 5 bases from J; bases unmatched to any gene: 5. There are 14 residues in the CDR3. Assay: immunoSEQ multiplex PCR; the TCRdb copy retains only in-frame clones and omits some. This sample has 14,000 or so clones, with roughly 84% found just once. The sample was PBMCs. V usage is TRBV30 and J usage is TRBJ1-5; 7 nucleotides agree with TRBD1. The clonotype comes from a human donor in good health. The CDR3 protein is CAWSGLTGDQPQHF. Written as DNA, the CDR3 is TGTGCCTGGAGTGGTTTAACAGGGGATCAGCCCCAGCATTTT.